What follows are 13 T cell receptor beta chains derived from one specimen sequenced in a study of T-cell reconstitution after alpha-beta-depleted transplantation in children (dated by TCRdb to the mid-2010s). The protocol used for the library was PCR. TCRdb names Illumina HiSeq 2500 as the instrument used. To normalize quantification of the TCRbeta repertoire, the TCR libraries were built with molecular barcoding that relied on unique molecular identifiers. In-frame beta chains were kept once TCRdb had trimmed the public reads at Q25 with fastp and called clones with MiXCR. Entries are consolidated by CDR3 protein sequence, retaining the most common genes and DNA. For this sample the table gives a few hundred thousand distinct CDR3 sequences, of which 25% to 30% were detected only once. About 35% of the sample is in the top ten clones. The treatment or condition label of this sample denotes: allogeneic hematopoietic cell transplantation with graft depleted of TCRalphabeta T cells and CD19 B cells.

The sample was PBMCs, taken before TCRalphabeta/CD19-depleted stem cell transplant. The origin of the receptors is a boy less than two years old with Wiskott-Aldrich syndrome, due to receive a stem cell transplant.

The chain carries TRBV5-1 and TRBJ2-7; the D call may be TRBD1 or TRBD2 (5 bases each). There are 12 residues in the CDR3. V gave up 4 bases and J gave up 3 bases, with 8 bases separating them. Germline CDR1 and CDR2: SGHRS and YFSETQ. The CDR3 sequence: CASSGTRYEQYF. The CDR3, as DNA: TGCGCCAGCAGCGGGACCCGCTACGAGCAGTACTTC.

This clonotype was detected only a few times. Here the CDR3 reads CASSLFGQGDEQYF. For the CDR3, the DNA is TGCGCCAGCAGCTTGTTTGGACAGGGGGACGAGCAGTACTTC. The chain combines TRBV5-1 with TRBJ2-7; TRBD1 aligns across 10 bases. The CDR3 consists of 14 residues. The V gene end was trimmed by 1 base and the J gene end by 5 bases; junction bases not matched to a gene: 3. CDR1 and CDR2 from the germline V gene are SGHRS and YFSETQ.

This clonotype has more than one count but fewer than ten. V and J are TRBV6-1 and TRBJ1-1; D call uncertain. The CDR3 spans 13 residues. Trimming left V 7 bases short and J 4 bases short, with 13 bases between. Germline CDR1 MNHNS, CDR2 SASEGT. The CDR3 reads CASTQDPFTEAFF. The CDR3 DNA follows: TGTGCCAGCACCCAAGACCCATTCACTGAAGCTTTCTTT.

The chain is built from TRBV5-1 and TRBJ2-7; 10 bases map to TRBD1. The trim removed 0 bases at V and 3 bases at J, leaving 3 bases unmatched. Germline V gene sequence: CDR1 SGHRS, CDR2 YFSETQ. This CDR3 comprises 15 residues. CDR3 sequence reads: CASSLAGTGVYEQYF. The CDR3 coding sequence is TGCGCCAGCAGCTTGGCCGGGACAGGGGTCTACGAGCAGTACTTC.

This clonotype was picked up a small number of times. J is TRBJ1-2 and V is TRBV7-9; D is unresolved. CDR1 is SEHNR, CDR2 FQNEAQ, per germline (reference sequence). With 1 base removed from V and 8 bases from J, the gap between germline ends came to 11 bases. The CDR3 is made up of 13 amino acids. Here the CDR3 reads CASSLGSFDGYTF. The DNA of the CDR3 is TGTGCCAGCAGCTTAGGCTCCTTCGACGGCTACACCTTC. Drawing the rest from reference TRBV7-9 and TRBJ1-2, the complete variable domain is DTGVSQNPRHKITKRGQNVTFRCDPISEHNRLYWYRQTLGQGPEFLTYFQNEAQLEKSRLLSDRFSAERPKGSFSTLEIQRTEQGDSAMYLCASSLGSFDGYTFGSGTRLTVV.

The CDR3 nucleotides read TGTGCCAGCAGCTTGACAGGGATCGGTGAAAAACTGTTTTTT. This sequence encodes CASSLTGIGEKLFF. V gene TRBV7-2 combines with J gene TRBJ1-4, with TRBD1 matching over 7 bases. This CDR3 comprises 14 residues. CDR1 is SGHTA, CDR2 FQGNSA, per germline. V dropped 3 bases and J dropped 7; count of bases not matched to a gene: 5.

The CDR3 nucleotides read TGTGCCAGCACTAGCGGGATTAGGGATGAGCAGTTCTTC. Its translation: CASTSGIRDEQFF. The gene calls are TRBV9 and TRBJ2-1, with TRBD2 matching 9 bases. Germline assignment: CDR1 SGDLS and CDR2 YYNGEE. Unmatched junction bases numbered 6, after V lost 6 bases and J lost 8 bases. This CDR3 spans 13 amino acids.

The J gene is TRBJ2-3, the V gene TRBV5-5; weak D call: TRBD2 (5 bases). V dropped 3 bases and J dropped 0 bases, with 20 bases sitting between them. This CDR3 spans 18 amino acids. Germline CDR1 reads SGHKS; CDR2 reads YYEKEE (reference sequence). The CDR3 nucleotides read TGTGCCAGCAGCTCACGACGGAGGACCGTTTCTAGCACAGATACGCAGTATTTT. Protein product: CASSSRRRTVSSTDTQYF.

This clonotype appeared a few times. The CDR3 is CASSRDTNNAFF. DNA of the CDR3: TGCGCCAGCAGCAGGGACACCAACAACGCTTTCTTT. V and J are TRBV5-1 and TRBJ1-1; D possibly corresponds to TRBD1 (6 bases). Trimming took off 4 bases at V and 11 bases at J, with 15 bases between the two ends. The CDR3 length is 12 residues. The germline V gene has CDR1 SGHRS and CDR2 YFSETQ.

V is TRBV7-9 and J is TRBJ1-2, with D tentatively TRBD1 (5 bases). The germline V and J ends were trimmed by 2 bases and 8 bases, with 18 bases remaining between them. The V gene's germline CDR1 is SEHNR and CDR2 FQNEAQ (reference sequence). CDR3 length equals 15 residues. In nucleotides, the CDR3 is TGTGCCAGCAGCTTAATTGGGGGGACGGGAGGCGGCTACACCTTC. This sequence encodes CASSLIGGTGGGYTF.

This chain links TRBV20-1 with TRBJ2-1; 8 nucleotides agree with TRBD2. Germline CDR1 is DFQATT and CDR2 is SNEGSKA (reference sequence). J gave up 7 bases and V 5 bases, and 13 bases lay outside the gene matches. The CDR3 runs 15 residues. As DNA, the CDR3 is TGCAGTGCTGACCGACCGGACGGGAGGGGGAATGAGCAGTTCTTC. Its protein is CSADRPDGRGNEQFF.

CDR3 nucleotides: TGTGCCAGCAGTGTCCCCGACAGAATGAACACTGAAGCTTTCTTT. Translating gives CASSVPDRMNTEAFF. The chain carries TRBV12-3 or TRBV12-4 and TRBJ1-1; tentative D call: TRBD1 (5 bases). This CDR3 spans 15 amino acids. V was pared by 5 bases and J by 0 bases, with 13 bases between.

The table lists this clonotype with many counts. The chain employs TRBV7-9 and TRBJ1-1, with D uncertain. The CDR3 extends over 13 amino acids. In germline, CDR1 is SEHNR, CDR2 FQNEAQ (reference sequence). V gave up 3 bases and J gave up 1 base, with 6 bases separating them. CDR3 DNA: TGTGCCAGCAGCTTTAAGGGGAACACTGAAGCTTTCTTT. It codes for CASSFKGNTEAFF. Drawing the rest from reference TRBV7-9 and TRBJ1-1, the complete variable domain is DTGVSQNPRHKITKRGQNVTFRCDPISEHNRLYWYRQTLGQGPEFLTYFQNEAQLEKSRLLSDRFSAERPKGSFSTLEIQRTEQGDSAMYLCASSFKGNTEAFFGQGTRLTVV.